These 9 T cell receptor beta chains were all obtained from the same sample, sequenced in a study of blood T cell repertoires in COVID-19. The repertoire was sequenced with immunoSEQ multiplex PCR; TCRdb's copy has only in-frame clones and lacks some. Of about 110,000 clones in the sample, roughly four fifths were seen once. The sequenced material came from peripheral blood. These receptors all come from a woman in her sixties with acute or convalescent COVID-19.

V and J are TRBV14 and TRBJ2-7; 9 positions agree with TRBD1. The CDR3 runs to 13 residues. The V and J ends lost 2 bases and 9 bases, in that order; junction bases with no gene match: 5. The germline gives CDR1 SGHDN, CDR2 FVKESK. CDR3 amino acids: CASSQFTGGGQYF. CDR3 bases: TGTGCCAGCAGCCAATTCACAGGGGGCGGGCAGTACTTC.

There are a few counts of this clone. CDR3 loop: CASSLRENAGELFF. The CDR3 DNA is TGTGCCAGCAGCTTACGAGAAAACGCCGGGGAGCTGTTTTTT. The J gene is TRBJ2-2, the V gene TRBV5-4; D is undetermined. Trimming stripped 2 bases from V and 6 bases from J, with 11 bases between. The CDR3 runs to 14 residues. Germline V CDR1 and CDR2: SGHNT, YYREEE (reference sequence).

The CDR3 sequence is CASSVAGDWTSTGELFF. Here the CDR3 DNA reads TGTGCCAGCAGCGTAGCAGGTGATTGGACATCCACCGGGGAGCTGTTTTTT. The chain joins TRBV9 to TRBJ2-2, with a possible D match to TRBD1 (5 bases). V dropped 0 bases and J dropped 4 bases, with 16 bases sitting between them. Germline V gene sequence: CDR1 SGDLS, CDR2 YYNGEE. This CDR3 comprises 17 residues.

This rearrangement joins TRBV6-5 to TRBJ2-7, with 9 bases lining up with TRBD1. V lost 6 bases and J lost 4; bases outside the gene matches: 10. Germline-derived CDR1 and CDR2 are MNHEY and SVGAGI. This CDR3 comprises 15 residues. The CDR3 DNA sequence: TGTGCCAGCAGAGATCCGGGACAGGGCAGTTACGAGCAGTACTTC. This encodes CASRDPGQGSYEQYF.

The chain links TRBV6-6 to TRBJ1-5; D might be TRBD1 (5 bases). The germline CDR1 and CDR2 sequences are MNHNY and SVGAGI (reference sequence). There are 19 residues in the CDR3. Trimming shortened V by 5 bases and J by 2 bases, and 25 bases separated the two germline ends. CDR3 residues: CASSPLKDSTLYGNQPQHF. The CDR3, as DNA: TGTGCCAGCAGTCCGTTAAAAGACAGTACCCTATACGGCAATCAGCCCCAGCATTTT.

This clone was seen once. CDR3 nucleotides: TGTGCCAGCAGTGAAGAGGGAGGGAGCACAGATACGCAGTATTTT. This encodes CASSEEGGSTDTQYF. This sequence joins TRBV2 and TRBJ2-3, with 7 bases that match TRBD2. CDR3 length: 15 residues. Germline V lookup: CDR1 SNHLY, CDR2 FYNNEI. With V trimmed by 1 base and J by 0 bases, 1 base remained unmatched.

The gene calls are TRBV12-3 or TRBV12-4 and TRBJ1-3; 7 positions agree with TRBD1. V was clipped by 7 bases and J by 3 bases; unmatched bases: 3. The CDR3 sequence is 13 residues long. CDR3 nucleotides: TGTGCCAGCACGGGGACAGTTGGAAACACCATATATTTT. Protein product: CASTGTVGNTIYF.

The sample holds a few counts of this clone. The chain employs TRBV7-2 and TRBJ1-1, with 9 bases lining up with TRBD1. Germline CDR1 reads SGHTA; CDR2 reads FQGNSA. The CDR3 spans 13 residues. V was clipped by 5 bases and J by 6 bases; unmatched bases: 4. CDR3 in DNA: TGTGCCAGCAGCCAACAGGGGGCCGCTGAAGCTTTCTTT. It specifies CASSQQGAAEAFF.

This chain links TRBV5-1 with TRBJ1-2; 9 bases are a match to TRBD1. Germline V gene data show CDR1 as SGHRS and CDR2 as YFSETQ. The CDR3 runs 12 residues. Trimming at V came to 3 bases and at J to 7 bases, leaving 1 base not matched to a gene. The CDR3 reads CASSWDRVGYTF. The CDR3 DNA reads as TGCGCCAGCAGCTGGGACAGGGTTGGCTACACCTTC. The full variable domain, its missing parts supplied by reference TRBV5-1 and TRBJ1-2, is KAGVTQTPRYLIKTRGQQVTLSCSPISGHRSVSWYQQTPGQGLQFLFEYFSETQRNKGNFPGRFSGRQFSNSRSEMNVSTLELGDSALYLCASSWDRVGYTFGSGTRLTVV.